The rows below give T cell receptor beta chains drawn from one sample of a study of Graves' ophthalmopathy and Graves' hyperthyroidism. From the multiplex PCR reads, TCRdb called clonotypes with MiXCR, one entry per CDR3 protein. The sample lists 400,000 to 450,000 distinct CDR3 sequences, around a fifth occurring once. Material: peripheral blood. The receptors derive from a woman under 30 with stable Graves' hyperthyroidism. The CDR3 runs from the conserved cysteine through the conserved F or W. D genes are given only for firm matches. Some rows mark clone size as missing; the rest say once, few, many or name a class of expanded clone.

DNA: TGCGCCAGCAGCCAAGTCCGAGGGGGCAGTTGGGAGACCCAGTACTTC; CDR3: CASSQVRGGSWETQYF; J: TRBJ2-5; size: -; V: TRBV4-1; D: TRBD1
DNA: TGTGCCAGCAGCGTAGCCGGGAGCACAGATACGCAGTATTTT; CDR3: CASSVAGSTDTQYF; J: TRBJ2-3; size: many; V: TRBV9; D: -
DNA: TGTGCCAGCAGCCTCACAGGGGGACAAAACATTCAGTACTTC; CDR3: CASSLTGGQNIQYF; J: TRBJ2-4; size: many; V: TRBV11-2; D: TRBD1
DNA: TGTGCCATCAAAGCGAGGGTGAACACTGAAGCTTTCTTT; CDR3: CAIKARVNTEAFF; J: TRBJ1-1; size: many; V: TRBV6-1; D: -
DNA: TGCAGCGTTGTCCCCAGCTCCTACGAGCAGTACTTC; CDR3: CSVVPSSYEQYF; J: TRBJ2-7; size: many; V: TRBV29-1; D: -
DNA: TGCAGTGCTAGAGATGGGACAGGATCCTCACCCCTCCACTTT; CDR3: CSARDGTGSSPLHF; J: TRBJ1-6; size: many; V: TRBV20-1; D: TRBD1
DNA: TGTGCCACTACAGATTCGAACACCGGGGAGCTGTTTTTT; CDR3: CATTDSNTGELFF; J: TRBJ2-2; size: many; V: TRBV24-1; D: -
DNA: TGCAGTGCTAGACTACAGGGGGCGGAGTACGAGCAGTACTTC; CDR3: CSARLQGAEYEQYF; J: TRBJ2-7; size: few; V: TRBV20-1; D: TRBD1
DNA: TGTGCCAGCAGTTACGGGACAGGGTTCATACCCCTCCACTTT; CDR3: CASSYGTGFIPLHF; J: TRBJ1-6; size: many; V: TRBV12-3/TRBV12-4; D: TRBD1
DNA: TGTGCCAGTAGCCCGGACAAGGGGCGGTACGAGCAGTACTTC; CDR3: CASSPDKGRYEQYF; J: TRBJ2-7; size: -; V: TRBV19; D: -
DNA: TGTGCCAGCAGTTTATCCAGGGGAGCCAATCAGCCCCAGCATTTT; CDR3: CASSLSRGANQPQHF; J: TRBJ1-5; size: many; V: TRBV27; D: -
DNA: TGTGCCAGCAGCCCGACGGCCAGGGATGTCTATGGCTACACCTTC; CDR3: CASSPTARDVYGYTF; J: TRBJ1-2; size: many; V: TRBV7-9; D: -
DNA: TGTGCCAGTAGTATAGACCGGAAGAATCAGCCCCAGCATTTT; CDR3: CASSIDRKNQPQHF; J: TRBJ1-5; size: many; V: TRBV19; D: -
DNA: TGCAGTGCTAGACCCCGGGAGGGCCTTTGGGCTCAGACCCAGTACTTC; CDR3: CSARPREGLWAQTQYF; J: TRBJ2-5; size: many; V: TRBV20-1; D: TRBD2
DNA: TGTGCCAGCAGCCGACAAACCAGAGAGACCCAGTACTTC; CDR3: CASSRQTRETQYF; J: TRBJ2-5; size: few; V: TRBV3-1; D: -
DNA: TGTGCCAGCAGCGCTACCGGGACAGGTGACGAGCAGTACTTC; CDR3: CASSATGTGDEQYF; J: TRBJ2-7; size: -; V: TRBV12-3/TRBV12-4; D: TRBD1
DNA: TGTGCCAGTAGGAGGGCGGATGGGCCACAGGGTGAAGCTTTCTTT; CDR3: CASRRADGPQGEAFF; J: TRBJ1-1; size: many; V: TRBV19; D: -
DNA: TGCGCCAGCAGCTTGGGACTAGCGGGAGTGGGTGAGACCCAGTACTTC; CDR3: CASSLGLAGVGETQYF; J: TRBJ2-5; size: -; V: TRBV5-1; D: TRBD2
DNA: TGCGCCAGCAGCCTAAGACTAGCGGAGTCCTACGAGCAGTACTTC; CDR3: CASSLRLAESYEQYF; J: TRBJ2-7; size: many; V: TRBV5-1; D: TRBD2
DNA: TGCAGTGCTAGAGCCGCGGACAGGGGAGACCATCAGCCCCAGCATTTT; CDR3: CSARAADRGDHQPQHF; J: TRBJ1-5; size: many; V: TRBV20-1; D: TRBD1
DNA: TGTGCCAGCAGCCCCTCCTCGACAGGGATGGGGAACACCGGGGAGCTGTTTTTT; CDR3: CASSPSSTGMGNTGELFF; J: TRBJ2-2; size: many; V: TRBV28; D: TRBD1
DNA: TGCAGTGCTCCCTTCACCGGGACCCGTAACGACTACGAGCAGTACTTC; CDR3: CSAPFTGTRNDYEQYF; J: TRBJ2-7; size: many; V: TRBV20-1; D: -